The 29 T cell receptor beta chains presented below share a single source sample, sequenced in a study of cytomegalovirus exposure and HLA in healthy donors. The study ran its PCR with 60 Vbeta and 13 Jbeta primers. Assay used: immunoSEQ multiplex PCR; TCRdb lists only in-frame clones, some missing. The sample consists of roughly 170,000 clones, about four fifths of them appearing once. The sequenced sample consisted of PBMCs. The origin of the receptors is a man in his forties or fifties in good health and CMV-seronegative.

The chain employs TRBV6-1 and TRBJ2-1, with D possibly TRBD1 on 5 matching bases. CDR3 length equals 13 residues. V lost 2 bases to trimming and J lost 7 bases, with 9 bases between them. Germline V gene sequence: CDR1 MNHNS, CDR2 SASEGT. This CDR3 is CASSESQGNEQFF. The CDR3 region has the DNA TGTGCCAGCAGTGAAAGCCAGGGAAATGAGCAGTTCTTC.

This chain connects TRBV30 to TRBJ1-1; a possible D gene is TRBD1 (6 bases). Per the germline V gene, CDR1 is GTSNPN and CDR2 is SVGIG (reference sequence). The CDR3 loop spans 15 amino acids. V lost 0 bases and J 2 bases, leaving 13 bases between the germline ends. The CDR3 DNA follows: TGTGCCTGGAGTGTGGGGGGGGCCCTTAACACTGAAGCTTTCTTT. This sequence encodes CAWSVGGALNTEAFF.

The chain employs TRBV7-9 and TRBJ2-7; tentatively, D is TRBD2 (6 bases). V shed 6 bases and J shed 0 bases, with 15 bases lying between them. The CDR3 is 15 amino acids. Germline lookup yields CDR1 SEHNR and CDR2 FQNEAQ (reference sequence). CDR3 amino acids: CASSSGEGLSYEQYF. Here the CDR3 DNA reads TGTGCCAGCAGTTCGGGGGAAGGGCTCTCCTACGAGCAGTACTTC.

The chain has TRBV6-1 and TRBJ1-2; the D is unclear. The CDR3 length is 13 residues. CDR1 is MNHNS, CDR2 SASEGT, per germline. The V end lost 7 bases, the J end lost 7 bases, and 16 bases lay between the germline ends. The CDR3 spells CASIGRDVGGYTF. CDR3 DNA sequence: TGTGCCAGCATTGGGAGGGATGTGGGTGGCTACACCTTC.

This chain uses TRBV7-2 with TRBJ2-3, with D possibly being TRBD1 (6 bases). Trimming took off 5 bases at V and 1 base at J, with 13 bases between the two ends. The CDR3 loop spans 15 amino acids. Germline V lookup: CDR1 SGHTA, CDR2 FQGNSA. The CDR3 protein is CASSTTGLGTDTQYF. In nucleotides, the CDR3 is TGTGCCAGCAGCACCACAGGGTTAGGCACAGATACGCAGTATTTT.

The chain couples TRBV5-1 to TRBJ2-7, with 7 bases lining up with TRBD1. V lost 0 bases, J lost 3 bases, and 9 bases stayed unmatched. Germline values: CDR1 SGHRS, CDR2 YFSETQ. CDR3 length: 16 residues. CDR3 sequence (DNA): TGCGCCAGCAGCTTGGGCCCTACAGGGGACCTCTACGAGCAGTACTTC. It is translated as CASSLGPTGDLYEQYF. Supplemented by reference TRBV5-1 and TRBJ2-7, the full variable domain reads KAGVTQTPRYLIKTRGQQVTLSCSPISGHRSVSWYQQTPGQGLQFLFEYFSETQRNKGNFPGRFSGRQFSNSRSEMNVSTLELGDSALYLCASSLGPTGDLYEQYFGPGTRLTVT.

The chain employs TRBV2 and TRBJ1-1, with unresolved D. The V and J ends lost 7 bases and 0 bases respectively, with 9 bases between them. Looked up from germline, CDR1 is SNHLY and CDR2 is FYNNEI. The CDR3 contains 13 residues. CDR3 nucleotide sequence: TGTGCCAGCACTACAGCCATGAACACTGAAGCTTTCTTT. It specifies CASTTAMNTEAFF.

The chain is built from TRBV7-6 and TRBJ2-2; 8 nucleotides agree with TRBD2. Germline CDR1 and CDR2: SGHVS and FNYEAQ. CDR3 length equals 15 residues. Germline trimming cut 5 bases from V and 5 bases from J; bases unmatched to any gene: 7. CDR3 coding DNA: TGTGCCAGCAGCACCGGGACTAGTTGGACCGGGGAGCTGTTTTTT. Encoded protein: CASSTGTSWTGELFF.

V is TRBV6-5 and J is TRBJ1-5; D unclear. Trimming removed 6 bases at V and 0 bases at J, with 9 bases between. The germline CDR1 and CDR2 sequences are MNHEY and SVGAGI. There are 14 residues in the CDR3. The CDR3 bases are TGTGCCAGCAGAATACAGCATAGCAATCAGCCCCAGCATTTT. Its translation is CASRIQHSNQPQHF.

The V call is TRBV28, the J call TRBJ1-6; D is possibly TRBD1 (6 bases). The CDR3 is 14 amino acids. V was cut by 6 bases and J by 4 bases, with 10 bases left in between. The germline gives CDR1 MDHEN, CDR2 SYDVKM. The CDR3 is CASSFGQYNSPLHF. The DNA of the CDR3 is TGTGCCAGCAGCTTCGGACAGTATAATTCACCCCTCCACTTT.

J is TRBJ2-7 and V is TRBV5-6; 7 bases are shared with TRBD1. The junction had 9 bases not matched to a gene; V was cut back by 5 bases and J by 7 bases. CDR1 and CDR2 (germline): SGHDT, YYEEEE. The CDR3 extends over 13 amino acids. DNA for the CDR3: TGTGCCAGCAGGAAAGGGGGCTCGGGAGAGCAGTACTTC. Its translation is CASRKGGSGEQYF.

In this sample, this clone turned up a few times. The CDR3 bases are TGCGCCAGCAGCCTGGGGAACGGGGGAGAGACCCAGTACTTC. Protein product: CASSLGNGGETQYF. The chain employs TRBV4-3 and TRBJ2-5, with D possibly TRBD2 on 6 matching bases. This CDR3 has 14 amino acids. Germline V gene data show CDR1 as LGHNA and CDR2 as YSLEER. The ends were cut back, 4 bases at V and 4 bases at J, with 13 bases in the middle.

The chain couples TRBV11-1 to TRBJ1-5, with D hard to call. This CDR3 has 13 amino acids. Germline V CDR1 and CDR2: SGHAT, FQDESV (reference sequence). Trimming shortened V by 0 bases and J by 7 bases, and 7 bases separated the two germline ends. The CDR3 nucleotides are TGTGCCAGCAGCTTAGCGGCGGGGCAGCCCCAGCATTTT. This codes for CASSLAAGQPQHF. The full variable domain, completed using reference TRBV11-1 and TRBJ1-5, is EAEVAQSPRYKITEKSQAVAFWCDPISGHATLYWYRQILGQGPELLVQFQDESVVDDSQLPKDRFSAERLKGVDSTLKIQPAELGDSAMYLCASSLAAGQPQHFGDGTRLSIL.

The table lists this clone with a few counts. V and J are TRBV5-1 and TRBJ2-2, with 9 bases that match TRBD2. Germline CDR1 is SGHRS and CDR2 is YFSETQ. With V trimmed by 2 bases and J by 6 bases, 5 bases remained unmatched. The CDR3 sequence is 15 residues long. The DNA of the CDR3 is TGCGCCAGCAGCTTAACCGCGGGAGGGCCCGGGGAGCTGTTTTTT. Translation: CASSLTAGGPGELFF.

The chain recombines TRBV2 with TRBJ2-7; 8 nucleotides agree with TRBD1. V was clipped by 3 bases and J by 4 bases; unmatched bases: 2. This CDR3 region has 13 residues. CDR1 is SNHLY and CDR2 is FYNNEI in the germline V gene. This CDR3 reads CASSDRGQYEQYF. CDR3 DNA sequence: TGTGCCAGCAGTGACAGGGGGCAGTACGAGCAGTACTTC.

The J gene is TRBJ1-3, the V gene TRBV5-5, with D possibly being TRBD1 (5 bases). In germline, CDR1 is SGHKS, CDR2 YYEKEE (reference sequence). The V and J ends lost 0 bases and 0 bases respectively, with 16 bases between them. The CDR3 spans 18 residues. The DNA of the CDR3 is TGTGCCAGCAGCTTGGTTCTGGGGGGACTCAGCTCTGGAAACACCATATATTTT. It specifies CASSLVLGGLSSGNTIYF.

The chain combines TRBV4-2 with TRBJ2-5; TRBD2 agrees at 8 bases. The germline V gene has CDR1 LGHNA and CDR2 YNFKEQ. The CDR3 sequence is 16 residues long. Germline trimming cut 3 bases from V and 4 bases from J; bases unmatched to any gene: 10. The CDR3 DNA sequence: TGTGCCAGCAGCCAGAGGGTTACCGGGGGGGGAGAGACCCAGTACTTC. This translates into CASSQRVTGGGETQYF.

For this clone: The same CDR3 also results from other DNA sequences found in this sample. This chain connects TRBV28 to TRBJ1-2; 7 nucleotides match TRBD1. This CDR3 region has 15 residues. V was clipped by 4 bases and J by 0 bases; unmatched bases: 5. Germline V gene sequence: CDR1 MDHEN, CDR2 SYDVKM. The CDR3 loop is CASSSTGTANYGYTF. DNA of the CDR3: TGTGCCAGCAGTTCGACCGGGACAGCTAACTATGGCTACACCTTC.

This clone appeared once. The rearrangement links TRBV6-5 to TRBJ1-2, with no clear D. The CDR3 extends over 15 amino acids. V was trimmed by 0 bases and J by 4 bases, leaving 12 bases between them. Germline CDR1 and CDR2: MNHEY and SVGAGI. CDR3 nucleotides: TGTGCCAGCAGTTACTCGAATTCCGGTACCTATGGCTACACCTTC. It specifies CASSYSNSGTYGYTF.

The chain recombines TRBV5-1 with TRBJ2-5; maybe TRBD1 (6 bases). The V end was cut by 3 bases, the J end by 6 bases, with 12 bases between. CDR1 and CDR2 (germline): SGHRS, YFSETQ. The CDR3 covers 13 residues. CDR3 nucleotides: TGCGCCAGCAGCTGGGAACAGGGAAAGACCCAGTACTTC. Protein product: CASSWEQGKTQYF.

The chain recombines TRBV4-1 with TRBJ2-5, with D possibly TRBD1 on 7 matching bases. Germline values: CDR1 MGHRA, CDR2 YSYEKL. This CDR3 is 17 amino acids long. V gave up 1 base and J gave up 7 bases, with 22 bases separating them. CDR3 residues: CASSQGIGGTAEGTQYF. CDR3 in DNA: TGCGCCAGCAGCCAAGGGATTGGAGGGACAGCCGAGGGGACCCAGTACTTC.

The CDR3: CASSRALVAGGTNEQFF. The DNA of the CDR3 is TGTGCCAGCAGCCGGGCCCTAGTAGCGGGAGGCACCAATGAGCAGTTCTTC. V usage is TRBV5-4 and J usage is TRBJ2-1; 10 positions match TRBD2. Germline lookup yields CDR1 SGHNT and CDR2 YYREEE (reference sequence). Trimming at V came to 4 bases and at J to 6 bases, leaving 13 bases not matched to a gene. This CDR3 spans 17 amino acids.

This chain links TRBV29-1 with TRBJ2-3; no definite D call. The CDR3 extends over 14 amino acids. V lost 4 bases and J 3 bases, leaving 14 bases between the germline ends. Germline V CDR1 and CDR2: SQVTM, ANQGSEA. The CDR3 is CSVARSQRTDTQYF. The CDR3 DNA sequence: TGCAGCGTTGCCCGGAGTCAGAGAACAGATACGCAGTATTTT.

V usage is TRBV5-1 and J usage is TRBJ1-1; TRBD1 matches 10 bases. V was clipped by 4 bases and J by 5 bases; unmatched bases: 8. The CDR3 is 15 residues long. Germline V gene lookup returns CDR1 SGHRS and CDR2 YFSETQ. The CDR3 DNA follows: TGCGCCAGCAGCACAGACAGGGGGCTCAGGACTGAAGCTTTCTTT. Amino acids: CASSTDRGLRTEAFF.

This clone was observed a handful of times. The V and J genes are TRBV6-5 and TRBJ1-5; 9 nucleotides line up with TRBD1. The germline CDR1 and CDR2 sequences are MNHEY and SVGAGI. The V and J ends lost 5 bases and 5 bases, in that order; junction bases with no gene match: 4. CDR3 length: 14 amino acids. The CDR3: CASSKDRGYQPQHF. The CDR3 region has the DNA TGTGCCAGCAGTAAGGACAGGGGTTATCAGCCCCAGCATTTT.

The rearrangement uses TRBV18 and TRBJ2-5, with 8 bases matching TRBD1. The CDR3 spans 16 residues. Germline values: CDR1 KGHSH, CDR2 LQKENI. The junction had 9 bases not matched to a gene; V was cut back by 2 bases and J by 4 bases. CDR3 residues: CASSPINGQGRETQYF. Written as DNA, the CDR3 is TGTGCCAGCTCACCAATTAACGGACAGGGTAGAGAGACCCAGTACTTC.

The chain recombines TRBV5-5 with TRBJ2-5; tentative D call: TRBD1 (5 bases). The germline gives CDR1 SGHKS, CDR2 YYEKEE (reference sequence). V lost 0 bases and J 1 base, leaving 13 bases between the germline ends. The CDR3 is 16 amino acids. The CDR3 nucleotides are TGTGCCAGCAGCTTGGGGGTAGGGGCTAGCCAAGAGACCCAGTACTTC. Amino acids: CASSLGVGASQETQYF. The whole variable domain, filled in from reference TRBV5-5 and TRBJ2-5, reads DAGVTQSPTHLIKTRGQQVTLRCSPISGHKSVSWYQQVLGQGPQFIFQYYEKEERGRGNFPDRFSARQFPNYSSELNVNALLLGDSALYLCASSLGVGASQETQYFGPGTRLLVL.

The rearrangement joins TRBV7-6 to TRBJ2-6; tentative D call: TRBD1 (5 bases). V was trimmed by 2 bases and J by 0 bases, leaving 8 bases between them. Germline CDR1 is SGHVS and CDR2 is FNYEAQ. The CDR3 is 16 residues long. Written as DNA, the CDR3 is TGTGCCAGCAGCTTACAGGGTGCCTCTGGGGCCAACGTCCTGACTTTC. Amino acid sequence: CASSLQGASGANVLTF. The full variable domain, its missing parts supplied by reference TRBV7-6 and TRBJ2-6, is GAGVSQSPRYKVTKRGQDVALRCDPISGHVSLYWYRQALGQGPEFLTYFNYEAQQDKSGLPNDRFSAERPEGSISTLTIQRTEQRDSAMYRCASSLQGASGANVLTFGAGSRLTVL.

This clone was recorded only once. J is TRBJ2-7 and V is TRBV15, with D perhaps matching TRBD1 (6 bases). The germline CDR1 and CDR2 sequences are LNHNV and YYDKDF (reference sequence). V shed 3 bases and J shed 3 bases, with 9 bases lying between them. The CDR3 loop spans 13 amino acids. The CDR3 region is CATSSDRIYEQYF. In DNA, the CDR3 is TGTGCCACCAGCAGCGACAGGATCTACGAGCAGTACTTC.